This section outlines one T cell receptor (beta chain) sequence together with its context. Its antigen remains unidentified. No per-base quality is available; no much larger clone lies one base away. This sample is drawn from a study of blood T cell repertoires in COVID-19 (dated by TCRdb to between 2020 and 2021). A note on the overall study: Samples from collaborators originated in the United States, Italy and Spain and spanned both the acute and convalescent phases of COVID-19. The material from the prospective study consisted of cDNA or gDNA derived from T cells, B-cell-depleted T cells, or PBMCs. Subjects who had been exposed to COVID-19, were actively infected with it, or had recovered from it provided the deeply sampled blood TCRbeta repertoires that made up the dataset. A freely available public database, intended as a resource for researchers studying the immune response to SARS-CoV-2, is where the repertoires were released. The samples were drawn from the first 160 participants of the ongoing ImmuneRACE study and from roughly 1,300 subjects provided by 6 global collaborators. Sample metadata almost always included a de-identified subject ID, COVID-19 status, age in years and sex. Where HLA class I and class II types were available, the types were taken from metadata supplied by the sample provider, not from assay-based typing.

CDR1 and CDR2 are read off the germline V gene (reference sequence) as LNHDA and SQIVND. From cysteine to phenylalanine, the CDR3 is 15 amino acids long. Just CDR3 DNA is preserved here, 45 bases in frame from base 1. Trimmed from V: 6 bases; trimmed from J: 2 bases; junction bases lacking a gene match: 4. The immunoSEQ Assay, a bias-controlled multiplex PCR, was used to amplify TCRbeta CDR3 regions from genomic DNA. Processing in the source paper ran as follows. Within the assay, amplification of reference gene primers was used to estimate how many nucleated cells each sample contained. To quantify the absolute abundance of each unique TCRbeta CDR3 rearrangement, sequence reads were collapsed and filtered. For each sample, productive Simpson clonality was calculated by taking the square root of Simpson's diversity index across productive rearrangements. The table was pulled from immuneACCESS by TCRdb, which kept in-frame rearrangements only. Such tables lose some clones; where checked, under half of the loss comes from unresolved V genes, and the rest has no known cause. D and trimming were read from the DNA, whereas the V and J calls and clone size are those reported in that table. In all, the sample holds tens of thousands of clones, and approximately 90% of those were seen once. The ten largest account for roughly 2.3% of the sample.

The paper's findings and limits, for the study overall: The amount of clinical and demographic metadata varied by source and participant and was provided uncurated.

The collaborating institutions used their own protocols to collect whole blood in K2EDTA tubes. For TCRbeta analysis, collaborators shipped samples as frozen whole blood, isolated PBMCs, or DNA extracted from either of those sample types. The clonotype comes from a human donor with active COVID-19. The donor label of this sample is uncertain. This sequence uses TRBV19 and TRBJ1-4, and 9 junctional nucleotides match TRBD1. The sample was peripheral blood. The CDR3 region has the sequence CASRRGQGTNEKLFF. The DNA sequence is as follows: TGTGCCAGTAGGAGAGGACAGGGGACTAATGAAAAACTGTTTTTT.